Listed here is a single T cell receptor beta chain. This sample was included in a study of CD4 and CD8 cells across lung adenocarcinoma regions. The CDR3 is 15 amino acids. Per germline, CDR1 MNHEY and CDR2 SVGAGI. V lost 0 bases, J lost 5 bases, and 4 bases stayed unmatched. Localized lung adenocarcinoma, a non-small cell lung cancer, affected the donors. MiXCR, applied by TCRdb to the PCR reads, yields one record per CDR3 protein. The sample shows 15,000 to 20,000 distinct CDR3 sequences, 50% of them seen only once. The rearrangement uses TRBV6-5 and TRBJ2-1; 7 positions agree with TRBD2. Input material: CD8+ T cells from the margin of a lung tumor. This clonotype originated in a male donor with lung adenocarcinoma. The CD4 and CD8 labels of this study may be unreliable. The CDR3 region has the DNA TGTGCCAGCAGTTACTCGGGAGGGGCCCACAATGAGCAGTTCTTC. This sequence encodes CASSYSGGAHNEQFF.